This is a list of T cell receptor beta chains from one sample in a study of shared clonotypes between healthy human individuals. Some clones are missing from TCRdb's copy, which holds only in-frame ones; the method was immunoSEQ multiplex PCR. The sample records millions of clones, around 96% being singletons. Sequencing was performed on naive CD8+ T cells sorted from blood. The receptors originated from a man between 18 and 35 years old in good health. Both conserved end residues are part of each CDR3. The order of the fields is V gene, J gene, CDR3 protein.

TRBV19	TRBJ1-2	CASISGADYGYTF
TRBV5-6	TRBJ2-4	CARRERAKNIQYF
TRBV19	TRBJ2-7	CASSPAGVGYEQYF
TRBV5-1	TRBJ2-7	CASSFRTGSFYEQYF
TRBV4-3	TRBJ2-7	CASSRWTDAFYEQYF
TRBV7-9	TRBJ2-1	CASSFRTTYNEQFF
TRBV7-2	TRBJ2-1	CASSSLGSSYNEQFF
TRBV19	TRBJ1-1	CASSLTGMGTEAFF
TRBV5-4	TRBJ1-2	CASSIPGNGYTF
TRBV6-1	TRBJ1-2	CASSAEQGTYGYTF
TRBV2	TRBJ1-2	CASSEVGTNYGYTF